This T cell receptor (beta chain) was identified during a study of blood T cell repertoires in COVID-19. Study-level information: PBMCs, B-cell-depleted T cells, or T cells were the source of the cDNA or gDNA that made up the material.

This clone was recorded at least ten times. Trimming removed 4 bases from V and 5 bases from J, with 18 bases in between. Germline lookup yields CDR1 MGHRA and CDR2 YSYEKL. This CDR3 spans 16 amino acids. Methods used by the authors: Using reference gene primer amplification, nucleated cell counts were estimated. TCRdb's table, derived via immunoSEQ multiplex PCR, lists solely in-frame clones and lacks some. That table supplies the V and J calls and clone size; D and trimming were determined from the DNA. In the table there are some 320,000 clones, approximately 88% of which are singletons. Adults between about 18 and 95 years of age took part from 24 US areas. Recovery among Cohort 3 donors was established by two negative PCRs, clearance, or symptom resolution.

The chain recombines TRBV4-1 with TRBJ1-5, with a possible D match to TRBD1 (6 bases). This TCR was recovered from a man in his 60s who had recovered from COVID-19. Sequencing was carried out using PBMCs or T cells enriched from blood (not recorded which). The CDR3 here is CASSPTVPGEYQPQHF. The CDR3 DNA is TGCGCCAGCAGCCCAACCGTGCCAGGGGAATATCAGCCCCAGCATTTT.